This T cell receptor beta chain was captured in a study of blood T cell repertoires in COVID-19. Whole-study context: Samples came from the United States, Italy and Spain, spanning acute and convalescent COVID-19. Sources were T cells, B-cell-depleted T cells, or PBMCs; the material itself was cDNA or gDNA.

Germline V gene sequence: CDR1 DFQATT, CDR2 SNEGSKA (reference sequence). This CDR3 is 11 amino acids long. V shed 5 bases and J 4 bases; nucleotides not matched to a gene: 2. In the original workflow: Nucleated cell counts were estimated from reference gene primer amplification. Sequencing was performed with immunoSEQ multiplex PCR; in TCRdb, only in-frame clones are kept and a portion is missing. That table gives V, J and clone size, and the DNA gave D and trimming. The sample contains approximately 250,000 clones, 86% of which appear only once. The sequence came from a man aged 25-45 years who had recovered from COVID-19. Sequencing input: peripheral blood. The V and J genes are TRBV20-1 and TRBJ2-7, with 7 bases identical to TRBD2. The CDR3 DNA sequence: TGCAGTGCTCCCGGGGGGTACGAGCAGTACTTC. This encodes CSAPGGYEQYF.